The following is a T cell receptor beta chain sequence with its context. With V trimmed by 4 bases and J by 1 base, 12 bases remained unmatched. There are 18 residues in the CDR3. The germline CDR1 and CDR2 sequences are MNHEY and SMNVEV (reference sequence). The study ran its PCR with 60 Vbeta and 13 Jbeta primers. Original methodology: About 11 million of the 80 million or so unique TCR beta chains counted in a later analysis were shared. Using immunoSEQ multiplex PCR, the repertoire was profiled, and TCRdb retains in-frame clones only, with some absent. V, J and clone size were drawn from that table, and D and trimming were deduced from the DNA. The sample yields 150,000 to 200,000 clones, 60% to 80% seen once. This record comes from a study of cytomegalovirus exposure and HLA in healthy donors. Study-wide context: From 150 million to 200 million T cells, an earlier analysis saw roughly 100 million unique TCR beta sequences.

This sequence joins TRBV27 and TRBJ1-5; 8 bases map to TRBD1. The TCR originated in a woman aged 45-65 years in good health and CMV-seropositive. The specimen was PBMCs. This CDR3 is CASSSTRDRGISNQPQHF. In DNA, the CDR3 is TGTGCCAGCAGTTCTACTCGAGACAGGGGCATAAGCAATCAGCCCCAGCATTTT.